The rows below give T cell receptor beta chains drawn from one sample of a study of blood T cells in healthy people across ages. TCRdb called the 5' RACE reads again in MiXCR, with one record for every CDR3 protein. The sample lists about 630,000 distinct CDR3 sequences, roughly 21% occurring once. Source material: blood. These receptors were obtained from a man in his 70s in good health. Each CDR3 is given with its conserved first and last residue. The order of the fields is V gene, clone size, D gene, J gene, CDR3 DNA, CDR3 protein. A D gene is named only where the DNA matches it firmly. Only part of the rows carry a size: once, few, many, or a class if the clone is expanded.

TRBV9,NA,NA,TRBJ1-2,TGTGCCAGCAGCGTAGAAGGCAGTCCAGGTGGCTACACCTTC,CASSVEGSPGGYTF
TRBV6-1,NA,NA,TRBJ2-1,TGTGCCAGCAGCGCGGGACTCCTTCCCCACAATGAGCAGTTCTTC,CASSAGLLPHNEQFF
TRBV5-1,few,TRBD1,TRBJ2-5,TGCGCCAGCAGCTTAGGGACAGGGATGCAGACCCAGTACTTC,CASSLGTGMQTQYF
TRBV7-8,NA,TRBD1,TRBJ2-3,TGTGCCAGCAGACCTATAAGCACAGGGGCCACAGATACGCAGTATTTT,CASRPISTGATDTQYF
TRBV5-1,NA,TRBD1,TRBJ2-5,TGCGCCAGCAGCTTGGCCTCTCGACAGGGGTTGGAGACCCAGTACTTC,CASSLASRQGLETQYF
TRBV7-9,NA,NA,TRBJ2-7,TGTGCCAGCCAAGGGGCGGGCAGCTCCTACGAGCAGTACTTC,CASQGAGSSYEQYF
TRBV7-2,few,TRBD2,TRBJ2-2,TGTGCCAGCAGCTTTGCTAGCGGGAGTGGCACCGGGGAGCTGTTTTTT,CASSFASGSGTGELFF
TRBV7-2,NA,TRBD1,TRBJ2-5,TGTGCCAGCAGCTTCTACAGGGGGTCTCAGGAGACCCAGTACTTC,CASSFYRGSQETQYF
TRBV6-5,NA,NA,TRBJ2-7,TGTGCCAGCAGCCTGGTTTTCGGGAGTAGCTACGAGCGGTACTTC,CASSLVFGSSYERYF
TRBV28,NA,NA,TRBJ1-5,TGTGCCAGCATTGATGGACAGTACAATCAGCCCCAGCATTTT,CASIDGQYNQPQHF
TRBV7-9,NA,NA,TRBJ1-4,TGTGCCAGCAGCTTTTTAGGGGAGACAGAAAAACTGTTTTTT,CASSFLGETEKLFF
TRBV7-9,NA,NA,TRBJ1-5,TGTGCCAGCAGCTTAGGCTCGGCCAGGGAAGGTCGCAATCAGCCCCAGCATTTT,CASSLGSAREGRNQPQHF
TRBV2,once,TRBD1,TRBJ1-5,TGTGCCAGCAGGGGGACAGGGGATAGCAATCAGCCCCAGCATTTT,CASRGTGDSNQPQHF
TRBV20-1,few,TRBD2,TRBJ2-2,TGCAGTGCTAAGACTAGCGGGAAAGGCACCGGGGAGCTGTTTTTT,CSAKTSGKGTGELFF
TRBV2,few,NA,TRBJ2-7,TGTGCCAGCAGTGAAACAGGGAACGAGCAGTACTTC,CASSETGNEQYF
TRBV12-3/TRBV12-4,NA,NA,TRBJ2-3,TGTGCCAGCAGCTTAGCGGTACCAGATGTGCAGTATTTT,CASSLAVPDVQYF
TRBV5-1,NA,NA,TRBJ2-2,TGCGCCAGCAGCTTGGAATTTTGGGACAAGGGGGACGGCGGGGAGCTGTTTTTT,CASSLEFWDKGDGGELFF
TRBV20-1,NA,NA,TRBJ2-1,TGCAGTGCTAAGGACTTTCAGAACAATGAGCAGTTCTTC,CSAKDFQNNEQFF
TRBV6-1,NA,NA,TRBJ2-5,TGTGCCAGCAGTGAAAGGAAGCCGATGGGAGAGACCCAGTACTTC,CASSERKPMGETQYF
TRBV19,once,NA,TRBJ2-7,TGTGCCAGTAATGACGGTACCTACGAGCAGTACTTC,CASNDGTYEQYF
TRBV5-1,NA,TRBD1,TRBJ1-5,TGCGCCAGCAGCTTGTTAACAGGGGGCGCTGGAGGCAATCAGCCCCAGCATTTT,CASSLLTGGAGGNQPQHF
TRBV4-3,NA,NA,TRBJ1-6,TGCGCCAGCAGCCAAGTCGCCGGGGGGGCGGGTAATTCACCCCTCCACTTT,CASSQVAGGAGNSPLHF